A single sample gave rise to the 12 T cell receptor beta chains below, sequenced in a study of response to subunit inactivated influenza vaccine. TCRdb analysed the RT-PCR reads with MiXCR anew, one entry per CDR3 protein. Altogether approximately 530,000 distinct CDR3 sequences are present, over 10% being singletons, with the ten largest covering around 14%. Sequences were derived from PBMCs from blood, sampled 35 to 45 days after vaccination. The receptors come from a man aged 45 to 65 who received an inactivated influenza vaccine.

The gene calls are TRBV7-3 and TRBJ2-1; D unresolved. Deletions cut 5 bases from V and 9 bases from J, with 20 bases between. Germline CDR1 reads SGHTA; CDR2 reads FQGTGA. CDR3 length: 15 amino acids. The CDR3: CASSNSPGVSPEQFF. CDR3 DNA sequence: TGTGCCAGCAGCAATTCCCCGGGTGTCTCCCCTGAGCAGTTCTTC.

This clonotype was detected a few times. The CDR3 DNA reads as TGTGCCACCAGTGACGACCCTAGCGGGAGGTTCCAAGAGACCCAGTACTTC. Amino acid sequence: CATSDDPSGRFQETQYF. The chain links TRBV24-1 to TRBJ2-5; 11 bases line up with TRBD2. CDR3 length: 17 amino acids. Germline assignment: CDR1 KGHDR and CDR2 SFDVKD. V lost 4 bases and J lost 1; bases outside the gene matches: 7.

A few counts support this clonotype. The chain uses TRBV11-1 and TRBJ2-2; D is unresolved. The germline gives CDR1 SGHAT, CDR2 FQDESV (reference sequence). Trimming shortened V by 3 bases and J by 7 bases, and 24 bases separated the two germline ends. The CDR3 is made up of 18 amino acids. The CDR3 sequence: CASSFWAQPVYSNGELFF. The CDR3 DNA is TGTGCCAGCAGCTTTTGGGCCCAACCGGTTTACAGCAACGGGGAGCTGTTTTTT.

Many counts were recorded for this clonotype. The chain carries TRBV6-5 and TRBJ2-3; D ambiguous. CDR1 is MNHEY and CDR2 is SVGAGI in the germline V gene. The CDR3 totals 14 residues. Trimming removed 2 bases at V and 2 bases at J, with 8 bases between. The CDR3 DNA reads as TGTGCCAGCAGTTACAATCCGGTCACAGATACGCAGTATTTT. Residues: CASSYNPVTDTQYF.

This clonotype was detected ten times or more. This chain connects TRBV11-2 to TRBJ2-1; D is unclear. Looked up from germline, CDR1 is SGHAT and CDR2 is FQNNGV. Trimming took off 1 base at V and 10 bases at J, with 8 bases between the two ends. The CDR3 length is 12 residues. CDR3 sequence reads: CASSLGGVEQFF. Written as DNA, the CDR3 is TGTGCCAGCAGCTTAGGCGGTGTAGAGCAGTTCTTC. Full variable domain (rest looked up from reference TRBV11-2 and TRBJ2-1): EAGVAQSPRYKIIEKRQSVAFWCNPISGHATLYWYQQILGQGPKLLIQFQNNGVVDDSQLPKDRFSAERLKGVDSTLKIQPAKLEDSAVYLCASSLGGVEQFFGPGTRLTVL.

A word on this clonotype: The junction and the germline gene differ at one end; a read error may be behind it. The V gene is TRBV7-2, the J gene TRBJ2-1; 11 bases match TRBD2. Germline V lookup: CDR1 SGHTA, CDR2 FQGNSA. CDR3 size: 15 residues. Here the CDR3 reads CASSLGTSGYNEEFF. In DNA form, the CDR3 reads TGTGCCAGCAGCCTTGGGACTAGCGGCTACAATGAGGAGTTCTTC.

The chain employs TRBV20-1 and TRBJ2-7; 8 nucleotides match TRBD1. V trimming: 2 bases; J trimming: 3 bases; junction bases outside the gene matches: 9. This CDR3 has 15 residues. Germline V gives CDR1 DFQATT, CDR2 SNEGSKA (reference sequence). CDR3 protein: CSARSRDRPDYEQYF. The CDR3 region has the DNA TGCAGTGCTAGATCCCGGGACAGGCCCGACTACGAGCAGTACTTC.

This clonotype was detected many times. This rearrangement joins TRBV24-1 to TRBJ1-1; TRBD1 matches at 7 bases. V lost 1 base and J lost 12; bases outside the gene matches: 4. The CDR3 consists of 12 residues. Germline values: CDR1 KGHDR, CDR2 SFDVKD. DNA of the CDR3: TGTGCCACCAGTGATTTAGGGGGCAAGACTTTCTTT. Protein: CATSDLGGKTFF.

Ten or more counts support this clonotype. The rearrangement links TRBV5-6 to TRBJ1-2; 7 bases are shared with TRBD1. Germline V gene sequence: CDR1 SGHDT, CDR2 YYEEEE. V was clipped by 0 bases and J by 3 bases; unmatched bases: 2. The CDR3 loop spans 14 amino acids. CDR3 bases: TGTGCCAGCAGCTTGGGTACAGGGGACTATGGCTACACCTTC. This sequence encodes CASSLGTGDYGYTF. Based on the CDR3 plus reference TRBV5-6 and TRBJ1-2, the full variable domain is DAGVTQSPTHLIKTRGQQVTLRCSPKSGHDTVSWYQQALGQGPQFIFQYYEEEERQRGNFPDRFSGHQFPNYSSELNVNALLLGDSALYLCASSLGTGDYGYTFGSGTRLTVV.

This clonotype appeared a few times. The CDR3 here is CASSQGIAGGPLNEQFF. As DNA, the CDR3 is TGTGCCAGCAGCCAAGGGATTGCGGGGGGGCCCTTAAATGAGCAGTTCTTC. The V call is TRBV14, the J call TRBJ2-1; TRBD2 matches at 9 bases. This CDR3 has 17 amino acids. Per the germline V gene, CDR1 is SGHDN and CDR2 is FVKESK. With 1 base clipped from V and 7 bases from J, the junction kept 11 bases outside the gene matches.

The rearrangement joins TRBV7-2 to TRBJ1-1; possibly TRBD1 for D (6 bases). The germline V gene has CDR1 SGHTA and CDR2 FQGNSA. The CDR3 is 13 residues long. V dropped 1 base and J dropped 9 bases, with 12 bases sitting between them. CDR3 DNA sequence: TGTGCCAGCAGCTTAGAGGGGGGGGCACAAGCTTTCTTT. Translating it yields CASSLEGGAQAFF.

This clonotype has more than one count but fewer than ten. The V and J genes are TRBV4-1 and TRBJ1-1, with D hard to call. CDR3 length equals 14 residues. Trimming took 3 bases from V and 8 from J, leaving 16 bases between them. Germline values: CDR1 MGHRA, CDR2 YSYEKL. CDR3 bases: TGCGCCAGCAGCCACCCCGAGAAGGTCTTGGAAGCTTTCTTT. It encodes CASSHPEKVLEAFF.